The 14 T cell receptor beta chains presented below share a single source sample, sequenced in a study of cytomegalovirus exposure and HLA in healthy donors. Primers: 60 Vbeta forward and 13 Jbeta reverse. Some clones are missing from TCRdb's copy, which holds only in-frame ones; the method was immunoSEQ multiplex PCR. The sample includes under 250,000 clones. Input material: PBMCs. The source is a girl between 2 and 10 years old in good health and CMV-seropositive.

The rearrangement uses TRBV27 and TRBJ1-5; possibly TRBD1 for D (5 bases). The CDR3 consists of 13 residues. V was trimmed by 1 base and J by 7 bases, leaving 8 bases between them. Germline V lookup: CDR1 MNHEY, CDR2 SMNVEV (reference sequence). Here the CDR3 reads CASSLFQGQPQHF. The CDR3 DNA is TGTGCCAGCAGTTTATTCCAGGGCCAGCCCCAGCATTTT.

The gene calls are TRBV5-8 and TRBJ2-1, with TRBD1 as a possible D gene (6 bases). CDR1 SGHTS and CDR2 YDEGEE come from the germline V gene. V gave up 4 bases and J gave up 14 bases, with 10 bases separating them. The CDR3 sequence is 10 residues long. The CDR3 is CASSEGVKFF. The CDR3 bases are TGTGCCAGCAGCGAGGGGGTCAAGTTCTTC. The entire variable domain, with the rest obtained from reference TRBV5-8 and TRBJ2-1, is as follows: EAGVTQSPTHLIKTRGQQATLRCSPISGHTSVYWYQQALGLGLQFLLWYDEGEERNRGNFPPRFSGRQFPNYSSELNVNALELEDSALYLCASSEGVKFFGPGTRLTVL.

The rearrangement uses TRBV18 and TRBJ1-3; D is unclear. The CDR3 is 13 residues long. V was trimmed by 4 bases and J by 1 base, leaving 5 bases between them. Germline V lookup: CDR1 KGHSH, CDR2 LQKENI. The CDR3 DNA sequence: TGTGCCAGCTCACGGGAGTCTGGAAACACCATATATTTT. This translates into CASSRESGNTIYF.

The chain is built from TRBV6-5 and TRBJ2-3; D is possibly TRBD1 (6 bases). This CDR3 contains 13 residues. The germline V gene has CDR1 MNHEY and CDR2 SVGAGI. Trimming shortened V by 7 bases and J by 3 bases, and 11 bases separated the two germline ends. CDR3 DNA: TGTGCCAGCACCCAGGGGCTGACAGATACGCAGTATTTT. This codes for CASTQGLTDTQYF.

The chain is built from TRBV19 and TRBJ2-5; D is perhaps TRBD2 (6 bases). The V end lost 8 bases, the J end lost 1 base, and 11 bases lay between the germline ends. The CDR3 consists of 13 residues. Germline V gene lookup returns CDR1 LNHDA and CDR2 SQIVND (reference sequence). The CDR3 here is CASLGRTQETQYF. Written as DNA, the CDR3 is TGTGCCAGTCTCGGGAGAACCCAAGAGACCCAGTACTTC.

This chain links TRBV10-2 with TRBJ2-7; TRBD2 aligns across 9 bases. V dropped 6 bases and J dropped 7; count of bases not matched to a gene: 7. The CDR3 is 13 amino acids. Germline CDR1 is WSHSY and CDR2 is SAAADI. The CDR3 is CASSFLAGREQYF. In DNA, the CDR3 is TGCGCCAGCAGCTTCCTAGCGGGGAGGGAGCAGTACTTC.

V is TRBV25-1 and J is TRBJ2-7, with D tentatively TRBD1 (5 bases). V was pared by 3 bases and J by 4 bases, with 10 bases between. Germline CDR1 is MGHDK and CDR2 is SYGVNS. The CDR3 extends over 13 amino acids. DNA for the CDR3: TGTGCCAGCAGTGAGGACACCACTTACGAGCAGTACTTC. Amino acids: CASSEDTTYEQYF.

This chain uses TRBV2 with TRBJ1-5; TRBD1 might be the D (5 bases). The CDR3 covers 13 residues. The V end lost 6 bases, the J end lost 3 bases, and 9 bases lay between the germline ends. Germline lookup yields CDR1 SNHLY and CDR2 FYNNEI. The CDR3 sequence is CASRGTFNQPQHF. DNA for the CDR3: TGTGCCAGCAGAGGGACTTTCAATCAGCCCCAGCATTTT.

The CDR3 protein is CASSLSLTGGNEQYF. CDR3 bases: TGCGCCAGCAGCTTATCTCTTACAGGGGGCAACGAGCAGTACTTC. The chain links TRBV5-1 to TRBJ2-7; 9 nucleotides line up with TRBD1. CDR1 and CDR2 (germline): SGHRS, YFSETQ. V dropped 2 bases and J dropped 5; count of bases not matched to a gene: 8. The length of the CDR3 is 15 residues. The full variable domain, its missing parts supplied by reference TRBV5-1 and TRBJ2-7, is KAGVTQTPRYLIKTRGQQVTLSCSPISGHRSVSWYQQTPGQGLQFLFEYFSETQRNKGNFPGRFSGRQFSNSRSEMNVSTLELGDSALYLCASSLSLTGGNEQYFGPGTRLTVT.

The chain uses TRBV4-1 and TRBJ2-7; no reliable D call. This CDR3 has 14 amino acids. Germline CDR1 is MGHRA and CDR2 is YSYEKL. Trimming removed 4 bases at V and 0 bases at J, with 10 bases between. DNA for the CDR3: TGCGCCAGCAGCCCCAGCGAGAGCTCCTACGAGCAGTACTTC. Encoded protein: CASSPSESSYEQYF.

The chain uses TRBV11-2 and TRBJ1-1, with D unresolved. The V gene's germline CDR1 is SGHAT and CDR2 FQNNGV. Trimming pared 1 base from V and 8 bases from J, leaving 8 bases between. The CDR3 is 12 residues long. The CDR3 DNA reads TGTGCCAGCAGCTTAGCACAGCAGGAAGCTTTCTTT. The encoded protein is CASSLAQQEAFF. Filled out from reference TRBV11-2 and TRBJ1-1, the complete variable domain reads EAGVAQSPRYKIIEKRQSVAFWCNPISGHATLYWYQQILGQGPKLLIQFQNNGVVDDSQLPKDRFSAERLKGVDSTLKIQPAKLEDSAVYLCASSLAQQEAFFGQGTRLTVV.

DNA of the CDR3: TGTGCCAGCAGCAAAGCGGGGGAGACCGGGGAGCTGTTTTTT. Amino acids: CASSKAGETGELFF. The chain employs TRBV6-1 and TRBJ2-2; 8 bases are a match to TRBD2. Germline lookup yields CDR1 MNHNS and CDR2 SASEGT. The V segment lost 6 bases and the J segment 5 bases; nucleotides outside the gene matches: 5. This CDR3 has 14 residues.

The rearrangement joins TRBV11-2 to TRBJ2-2, with 9 bases lining up with TRBD2. The CDR3 runs 18 residues. Germline values: CDR1 SGHAT, CDR2 FQNNGV. Unmatched junction bases numbered 12, after V lost 5 bases and J lost 2 bases. DNA for the CDR3: TGTGCCAGCAGCCCCCGTCGAGCGGGAGGACTAAACACCGGGGAGCTGTTTTTT. Translated, it gives CASSPRRAGGLNTGELFF.

This CDR3 is CASSFQSGELAGVFNEQFF. For the CDR3, the DNA is TGTGCCAGCAGTTTCCAGAGCGGCGAGTTAGCGGGAGTGTTCAATGAGCAGTTCTTC. The J gene is TRBJ2-1, the V gene TRBV28; 9 nucleotides align to TRBD2. The ends lost 3 bases at V and 6 bases at J; junction bases unmatched: 18. The CDR3 runs 19 residues. In germline, CDR1 is MDHEN, CDR2 SYDVKM.